This record concerns one T cell receptor (beta chain) sequence. Its matching antigen is unknown. The data stem from a study of shared clonotypes between healthy human individuals. Findings and caveats of the study: Estimated clonotype richness was generally higher in naive than memory subsets. Relative to their counterparts shared across all four donors, non-shared clonotypes exhibited diminished generation probabilities. Represented diversity, genetic and exposure-history alike, was limited by few donors.

The protocol was immunoSEQ multiplex PCR, while the TCRdb copy is restricted to in-frame clones and leaves out a portion. The repertoire holds about 520,000 clones, with roughly 95% as singletons. Germline V gene data show CDR1 as SGHNT and CDR2 as YYREEE (reference sequence). The CDR3 length is 14 residues. V was pared by 4 bases and J by 6 bases, with 13 bases between. There were no recent acute infections or vaccinations among the donors, who were healthy HIV-negative adults. The sequence came from a woman aged 25-40 years in good health. The material sequenced was naive CD4+ T cells sorted from blood. Subset of the sample: CD45RA+ positively selected. J is TRBJ1-4 and V is TRBV5-4; D not resolved. The CDR3 here is CASSPGIRDEKLFF. In DNA form, the CDR3 reads TGTGCCAGCAGCCCGGGAATTCGCGATGAAAAACTGTTTTTT.